One and the same sample provided the 15 T cell receptor beta chains below, sequenced in a study of response to subunit inactivated influenza vaccine. MiXCR, run by TCRdb on the RT-PCR reads, gives a single entry per CDR3 protein. The sample carries 650,000 to 800,000 distinct CDR3 sequences, roughly 18% recorded once. The material was PBMCs from blood, obtained roughly 5 days after vaccination. These receptors originate from a man between 45 and 60 years old who received an inactivated influenza vaccine.

This clonotype was detected a few times. The chain carries TRBV4-2 and TRBJ1-2, with TRBD1 identical over 9 bases. Unmatched junction bases numbered 6, after V lost 0 bases and J lost 4 bases. This CDR3 comprises 16 residues. CDR1 is LGHNA, CDR2 YNFKEQ, per germline. Here the CDR3 reads CASSQDIPGQGYGYTF. In nucleotides, the CDR3 is TGTGCCAGCAGCCAAGATATTCCGGGACAGGGCTATGGCTACACCTTC.

This rearrangement joins TRBV20-1 to TRBJ2-1; D gene unclear. The germline gives CDR1 DFQATT, CDR2 SNEGSKA (reference sequence). CDR3 length: 14 residues. Trimming stripped 6 bases from V and 0 bases from J, with 12 bases between. CDR3: CSAAQHLSYNEQFF. The CDR3 nucleotides are TGCAGTGCCGCGCAGCATCTCTCCTACAATGAGCAGTTCTTC.

This chain uses TRBV5-1 with TRBJ2-5, with D perhaps TRBD1 (6 bases). The CDR3 has 17 residues. CDR1 is SGHRS, CDR2 YFSETQ, per germline. Trimming left V 4 bases short and J 5 bases short, with 24 bases between. As DNA, the CDR3 is TGCGCCAGCAGCCTCCCTCAAGCCGGGACAATTTCGGAGACCCAGTACTTC. Its protein is CASSLPQAGTISETQYF.

The chain combines TRBV5-4 with TRBJ2-5; 12 bases map to TRBD2. The ends lost 0 bases at V and 5 bases at J; junction bases unmatched: 5. This CDR3 has 16 amino acids. The germline gives CDR1 SGHNT, CDR2 YYREEE (reference sequence). Written as DNA, the CDR3 is TGTGCCAGCAGCTTGGCTAGCGGGGGGGCGGGTGAGACCCAGTACTTC. Its protein product is CASSLASGGAGETQYF.

This chain uses TRBV25-1 with TRBJ1-1, with TRBD1 identical over 10 bases. This CDR3 is built from 14 residues. Germline loops: CDR1 MGHDK, CDR2 SYGVNS. The V gene end was trimmed by 4 bases and the J gene end by 6 bases; junction bases not matched to a gene: 5. CDR3 loop: CASSVGQGIAEAFF. In DNA form, the CDR3 reads TGTGCCAGCAGTGTGGGACAGGGGATCGCTGAAGCTTTCTTT.

This clonotype was observed at least ten times. CDR3 protein: CSARDPRGNTEAFF. The CDR3 bases are TGCAGTGCTAGAGATCCACGCGGGAACACTGAAGCTTTCTTT. This chain joins TRBV20-1 and TRBJ1-1; no clear D. CDR1 and CDR2 from the germline V gene are DFQATT and SNEGSKA (reference sequence). The CDR3 is 14 amino acids. Trimming shortened V by 0 bases and J by 1 base, and 9 bases separated the two germline ends.

This clonotype has only a few counts. This chain links TRBV27 with TRBJ2-7; D is uncertain. This CDR3 spans 13 amino acids. With 3 bases removed from V and 3 bases from J, the gap between germline ends came to 9 bases. Germline CDR1 and CDR2: MNHEY and SMNVEV (reference sequence). DNA of the CDR3: TGTGCCAGCAGTTTCGGACCGAACTACGAGCAGTACTTC. Residues: CASSFGPNYEQYF.

In nucleotides, the CDR3 is TGTGCCAGCAGCCCACAGGGGGCAAGAACACTGGGCGGGGAGCTGTTTTTT. Protein: CASSPQGARTLGGELFF. This rearrangement joins TRBV7-7 to TRBJ2-2, with 9 bases matching TRBD1. CDR1 and CDR2 (germline): SSHAT, FNYEAQ (reference sequence). The J segment lost 7 bases and the V segment lost 5 bases, leaving 14 bases of the junction unmatched. The CDR3 extends over 17 amino acids.

In its sample, this clonotype was seen a few times. CDR3 amino acids: CASSGGPGTGFTGELFF. The CDR3 DNA reads TGCGCCAGCAGCGGGGGCCCCGGGACAGGTTTCACCGGGGAGCTGTTTTTT. This sequence joins TRBV5-1 and TRBJ2-2, with TRBD1 matching 8 bases. This CDR3 spans 17 amino acids. From germline, CDR1 is SGHRS and CDR2 YFSETQ. J was trimmed by 4 bases and V by 4 bases; bases with no gene match: 12.

The chain couples TRBV10-3 to TRBJ2-3, with 9 bases identical to TRBD2. The CDR3 spans 15 residues. Germline V CDR1 and CDR2: ENHRY, SYGVKD. The V and J ends lost 6 bases and 1 base, in that order; junction bases with no gene match: 5. This chain's CDR3 is CAISQAGGRTDTQYF. CDR3 in DNA: TGTGCCATCAGCCAAGCGGGAGGACGCACAGATACGCAGTATTTT.

The chain links TRBV6-1 to TRBJ1-6; a possible D gene is TRBD1 (5 bases). The CDR3 contains 13 residues. The V end lost 4 bases, the J end lost 13 bases, and 14 bases lay between the germline ends. Germline values: CDR1 MNHNS, CDR2 SASEGT. Here the CDR3 DNA reads TGTGCCAGCAGTGGGGTATTTCAGGGCCCCCTCCACTTT. Translation: CASSGVFQGPLHF.

The J gene is TRBJ2-3, the V gene TRBV7-2; D tentatively fits TRBD1 or TRBD2 (6 bases each). With 5 bases removed from V and 1 base from J, the gap between germline ends came to 16 bases. Germline V gives CDR1 SGHTA, CDR2 FQGNSA. CDR3 length: 16 residues. The CDR3: CASSPGGRGRTDTQYF. CDR3 nucleotide sequence: TGTGCCAGCAGCCCTGGGGGGCGGGGACGCACAGATACGCAGTATTTT.

This clonotype was counted only a few times. This rearrangement joins TRBV11-1 to TRBJ2-1, with TRBD2 matching over 11 bases. The V and J ends lost 4 bases and 8 bases, in that order; junction bases with no gene match: 4. CDR1 and CDR2 from the germline V gene are SGHAT and FQDESV (reference sequence). The CDR3 is 14 amino acids. The CDR3 here is CASSSWGLADEQFF. The CDR3, as DNA: TGTGCCAGCAGCTCATGGGGACTAGCGGATGAGCAGTTCTTC.

The genes are TRBV12-3 or TRBV12-4 and TRBJ2-7; D is unclear. V gave up 3 bases and J gave up 7 bases, with 10 bases separating them. CDR3 length: 12 residues. The CDR3 region is CASSFSLGEQYF. Here the CDR3 DNA reads TGTGCCAGCAGTTTCTCCCTTGGGGAGCAGTACTTC.

V usage is TRBV10-3 and J usage is TRBJ2-4, with D possibly called TRBD1 or TRBD2 (5 bases each). Trimming shortened V by 0 bases and J by 5 bases, and 11 bases separated the two germline ends. This CDR3 has 15 amino acids. Germline lookup yields CDR1 ENHRY and CDR2 SYGVKD. The CDR3 sequence is CAISESRGVQNIQYF. Here the CDR3 DNA reads TGTGCCATCAGTGAGTCGAGGGGAGTTCAAAACATTCAGTACTTC.